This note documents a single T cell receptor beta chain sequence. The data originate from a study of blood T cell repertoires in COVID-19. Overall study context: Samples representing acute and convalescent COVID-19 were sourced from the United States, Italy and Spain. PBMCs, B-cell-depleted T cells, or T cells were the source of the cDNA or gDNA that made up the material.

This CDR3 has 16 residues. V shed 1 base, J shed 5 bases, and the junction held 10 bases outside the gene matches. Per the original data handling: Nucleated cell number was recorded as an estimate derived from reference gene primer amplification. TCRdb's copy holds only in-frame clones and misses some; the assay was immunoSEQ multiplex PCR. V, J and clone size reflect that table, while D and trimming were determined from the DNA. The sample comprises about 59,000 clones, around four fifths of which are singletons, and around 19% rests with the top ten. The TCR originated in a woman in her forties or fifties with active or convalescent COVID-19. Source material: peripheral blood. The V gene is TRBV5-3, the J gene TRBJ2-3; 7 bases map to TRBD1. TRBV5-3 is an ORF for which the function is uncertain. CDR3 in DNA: TGTGCCAGAAGCTTGTCGCGGACCCCAGGGGGAGATACGCAGTATTTT. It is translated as CARSLSRTPGGDTQYF.